The table lists the clone carrying this T cell receptor (beta chain) with a few counts. As yet, its antigen is unknown. CDR1 is MNHNS and CDR2 is SASEGT in the germline V gene. This CDR3 contains 14 residues. V was cut by 8 bases and J by 1 base, with 14 bases left in between. Relying on iRepertoire HTBI primers and Arm-PCR of CDR3 regions, the team built TCR beta libraries. TCRdb recomputed calls from the multiplex PCR reads with MiXCR, one row per CDR3 protein. The profile shows roughly 610,000 distinct CDR3 sequences, roughly a sixth of them singletons. The data were obtained in a study of regulatory T cells in long-lasting Graves disease. Overall study results and limits: Exclusively peripheral blood, rather than thyroid tissue, was studied. Newly diagnosed disease favored TRBV20-1 and TRBJ2-1 over persistent disease.

Time point denoted: newly diagnosed GD, antithyroid drugs for less than 3 months. Scientists built the TCR library using RNA that was extracted from PBMCs. The sample was also linked to a second study, of T cells in Graves' hyperthyroidism and ophthalmopathy. This second study notes: A lack of ophthalmopathy progression within 18 months defined stable Graves' hyperthyroidism. The model identified upcoming ophthalmopathy a median around 6 months ahead of onset.

The J gene is TRBJ1-1, the V gene TRBV6-1, with a possible D match to TRBD1 (5 bases). Sequenced material: peripheral blood mononuclear cells (PBMCs), taken at new diagnosis, from a patient treated with antithyroid drugs. The sequence derives from a man aged 18 to 30 with Graves disease. CDR3 nucleotide sequence: TGTGCCAGCGGGCCAGGGACGGCGAACACTGAAGCTTTCTTT. Translated: CASGPGTANTEAFF.